This T cell receptor (beta chain) was captured by sequencing in a study of neurological immune-mediated disorders. This CDR3 is 15 amino acids long. CDR1 SGHTA and CDR2 FQGTGA come from the germline V gene. 5'RACE with 10-nucleotide random UMIs generated the cDNA. TCRdb reprocessed the 5' RACE reads via MiXCR and lists one record per CDR3 protein. Among tens of thousands of distinct CDR3 sequences listed, approximately 10% were seen once. A remark on this clonotype: Its antigen remains unidentified. It may be a read error: a sequence one base away is much more abundant.

General study findings and limits: Patients with HTLV-1-associated myelopathy showed the most TCR clonal expansion. Those with multiple sclerosis showed the least, falling below healthy controls. CDR3 amino acid sequences found in expanded clones were never shared across subjects, suggesting private repertoires in all groups.

The sample was PBMCs. The chain has TRBV7-3 and TRBJ2-3, with D perhaps assigned TRBD1 or TRBD2 (5 bases each). The clonotype comes from a woman in her twenties or thirties with HTLV-1-associated myelopathy (HAM/TSP). CDR3 loop: CANSLTSMGADTQYF. For the CDR3, the DNA is TGTGCCAACAGCTTAACTAGTATGGGGGCAGATACGCAGTATTTT.